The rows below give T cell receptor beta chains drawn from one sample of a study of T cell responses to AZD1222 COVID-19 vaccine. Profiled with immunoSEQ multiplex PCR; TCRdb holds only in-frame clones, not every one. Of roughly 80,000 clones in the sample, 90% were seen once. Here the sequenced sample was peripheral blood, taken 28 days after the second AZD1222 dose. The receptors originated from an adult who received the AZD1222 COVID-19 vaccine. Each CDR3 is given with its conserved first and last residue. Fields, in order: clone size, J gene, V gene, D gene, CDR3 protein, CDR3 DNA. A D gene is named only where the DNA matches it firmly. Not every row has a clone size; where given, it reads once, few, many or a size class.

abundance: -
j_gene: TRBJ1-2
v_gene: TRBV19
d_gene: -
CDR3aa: CASSKRNYGYTF
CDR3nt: TGTGCCAGTAGCAAAAGGAACTATGGCTACACCTTC

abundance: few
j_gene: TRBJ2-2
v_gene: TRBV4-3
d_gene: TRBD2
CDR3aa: CASSLGLAGESPGELFF
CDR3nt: TGCGCCAGCAGCTTGGGACTAGCGGGGGAATCCCCCGGGGAGCTGTTTTTT

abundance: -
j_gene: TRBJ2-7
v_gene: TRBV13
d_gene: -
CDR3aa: CASSGGLTRYEQYF
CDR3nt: TGTGCCAGCAGCGGGGGACTGACCCGTTACGAGCAGTACTTC

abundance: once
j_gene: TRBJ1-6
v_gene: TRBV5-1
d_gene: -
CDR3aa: CASADSPSYNSPLHF
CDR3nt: TGCGCCAGCGCTGACAGCCCCTCCTATAATTCACCCCTCCACTTT

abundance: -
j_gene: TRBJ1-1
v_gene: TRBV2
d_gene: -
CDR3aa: CASIMDGYTEAFF
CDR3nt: TGTGCCAGCATAATGGACGGGTACACTGAAGCTTTCTTT

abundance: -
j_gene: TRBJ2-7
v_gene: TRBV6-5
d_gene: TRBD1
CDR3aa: CASSFRDRVPYEQYF
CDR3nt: TGTGCCAGCAGTTTCCGGGACAGGGTACCGTACGAGCAGTACTTC

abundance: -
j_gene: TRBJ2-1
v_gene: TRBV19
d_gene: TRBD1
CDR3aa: CASSLRDRVYNEQFF
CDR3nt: TGTGCCAGTAGCCTCCGGGACAGAGTATACAATGAGCAGTTCTTC

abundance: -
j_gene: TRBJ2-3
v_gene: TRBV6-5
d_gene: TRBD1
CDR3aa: CASSYSKQGADTQYF
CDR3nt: TGTGCCAGCAGTTACTCGAAACAGGGGGCAGATACGCAGTATTTT

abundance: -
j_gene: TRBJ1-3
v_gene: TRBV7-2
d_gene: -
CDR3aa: CASSLYSYGSGNTIYF
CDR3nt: TGTGCCAGCAGCTTGTACAGTTACGGATCTGGAAACACCATATATTTT

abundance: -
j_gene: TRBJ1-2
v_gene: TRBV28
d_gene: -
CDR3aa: CASSPPGRGNANYGYTF
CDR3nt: TGTGCCAGCAGTCCCCCAGGGAGAGGTAACGCCAACTATGGCTACACCTTC

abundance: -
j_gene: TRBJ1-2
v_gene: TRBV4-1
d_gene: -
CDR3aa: CASSQDPQPLYGYTF
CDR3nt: TGCGCCAGCAGCCAAGATCCACAGCCGCTCTATGGCTACACCTTC

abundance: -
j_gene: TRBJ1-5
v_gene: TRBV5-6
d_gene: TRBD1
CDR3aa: CASSLGDRVNQPQHF
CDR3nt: TGTGCCAGCAGCTTGGGGGACAGGGTCAATCAGCCCCAGCATTTT

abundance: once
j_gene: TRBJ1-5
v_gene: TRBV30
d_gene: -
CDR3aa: CAWNRGMGQPQHF
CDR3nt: TGTGCCTGGAATAGAGGGATGGGTCAGCCCCAGCATTTT

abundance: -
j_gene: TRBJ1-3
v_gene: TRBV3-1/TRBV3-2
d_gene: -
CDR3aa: CASSQERTDSGNTIYF
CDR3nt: TGTGCCAGCAGCCAAGAGCGGACTGACTCTGGAAACACCATATATTTT

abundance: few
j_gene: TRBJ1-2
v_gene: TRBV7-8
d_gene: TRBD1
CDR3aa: CASSAKDRGYGYTF
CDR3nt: TGTGCCAGCAGCGCGAAGGACAGGGGCTATGGCTACACCTTC

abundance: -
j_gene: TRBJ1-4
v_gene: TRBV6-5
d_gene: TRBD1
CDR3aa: CASRQGVPNEKLFF
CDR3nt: TGTGCCAGCAGACAGGGGGTCCCTAATGAAAAACTGTTTTTT

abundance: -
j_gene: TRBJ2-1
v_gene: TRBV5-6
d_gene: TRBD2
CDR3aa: CASSIVTSQYNEQFF
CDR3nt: TGTGCCAGCAGCATCGTGACTAGCCAATACAATGAGCAGTTCTTC

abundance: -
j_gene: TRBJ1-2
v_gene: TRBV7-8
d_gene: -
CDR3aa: CASSLGMQGGYGYTF
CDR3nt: TGTGCCAGCAGCTTAGGGATGCAGGGAGGCTATGGCTACACCTTC

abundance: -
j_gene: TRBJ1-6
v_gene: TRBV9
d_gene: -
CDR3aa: CASSVVLGSPLHF
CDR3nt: TGTGCCAGCAGCGTAGTGTTGGGTTCACCCCTCCACTTT

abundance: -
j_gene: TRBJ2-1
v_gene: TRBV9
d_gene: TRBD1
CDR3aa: CASSPTQGPHEQFF
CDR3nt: TGTGCCAGCAGCCCGACACAGGGGCCACATGAGCAGTTCTTC

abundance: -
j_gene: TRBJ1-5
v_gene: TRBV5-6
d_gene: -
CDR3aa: CASSLGGVEPQHF
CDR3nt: TGTGCCAGCAGCTTGGGGGGGGTTGAGCCCCAGCATTTT

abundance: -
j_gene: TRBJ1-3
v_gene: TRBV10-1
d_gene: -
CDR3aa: CASSDDVGADSGNTIYF
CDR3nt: TGCGCCAGCAGTGATGATGTTGGGGCAGACTCTGGAAACACCATATATTTT

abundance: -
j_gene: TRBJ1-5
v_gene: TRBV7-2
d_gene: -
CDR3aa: CASSPDGYREPQHF
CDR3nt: TGTGCCAGCAGCCCCGATGGGTACAGGGAGCCCCAGCATTTT

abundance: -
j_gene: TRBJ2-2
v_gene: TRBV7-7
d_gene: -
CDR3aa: CASSPKLMNTGELFF
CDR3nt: TGTGCTAGCAGCCCAAAGCTGATGAACACCGGGGAGCTGTTTTTT

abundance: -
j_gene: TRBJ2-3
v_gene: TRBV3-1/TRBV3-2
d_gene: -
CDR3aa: CASSFQGDTQYF
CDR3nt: TGTGCCAGCAGCTTCCAGGGAGATACGCAGTATTTT

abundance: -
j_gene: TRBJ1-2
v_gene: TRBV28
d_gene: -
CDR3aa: CASKTDRYGYTF
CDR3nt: TGTGCCAGCAAAACAGACCGGTATGGCTACACCTTC

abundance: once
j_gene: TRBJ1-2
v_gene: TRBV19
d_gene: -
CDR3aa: CASSIGNGGYGYTF
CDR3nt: TGTGCCAGTAGTATAGGAAACGGGGGCTATGGCTACACCTTC

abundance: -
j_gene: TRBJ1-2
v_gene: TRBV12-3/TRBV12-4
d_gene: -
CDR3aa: CASRGFAWGYTF
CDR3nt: TGTGCCAGCAGAGGATTTGCGTGGGGCTACACCTTC

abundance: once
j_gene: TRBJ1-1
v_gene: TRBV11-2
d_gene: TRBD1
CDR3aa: CASSLDSRQGNTEAFF
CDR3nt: TGTGCCAGCAGCTTAGATTCGCGACAGGGGAACACTGAAGCTTTCTTT

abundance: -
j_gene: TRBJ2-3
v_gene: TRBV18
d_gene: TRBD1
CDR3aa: CASSQQGASTDTQYF
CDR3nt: TGTGCCAGCTCCCAACAGGGGGCCAGCACAGATACGCAGTATTTT

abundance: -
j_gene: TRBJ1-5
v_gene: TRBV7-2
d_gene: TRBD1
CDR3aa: CASSLGTGSQPQHF
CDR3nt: TGTGCCAGCAGCTTAGGGACAGGGAGTCAGCCCCAGCATTTT

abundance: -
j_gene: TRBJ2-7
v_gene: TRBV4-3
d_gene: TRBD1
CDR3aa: CASSQDHTGDTYEQYF
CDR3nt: TGCGCCAGCAGCCAAGATCATACAGGGGATACCTACGAGCAGTACTTC

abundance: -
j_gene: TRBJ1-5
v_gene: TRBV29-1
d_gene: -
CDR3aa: CSVRDNFNQPQHF
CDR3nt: TGCAGCGTTCGAGACAACTTCAATCAGCCCCAGCATTTT

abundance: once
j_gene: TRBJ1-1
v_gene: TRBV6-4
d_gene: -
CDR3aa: CASSDWAGSTEAFF
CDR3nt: TGTGCCAGCAGTGACTGGGCAGGGAGCACTGAAGCTTTCTTT

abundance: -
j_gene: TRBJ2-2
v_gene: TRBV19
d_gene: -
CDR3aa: CASSSAHTGELFF
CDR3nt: TGTGCCAGTAGCTCCGCGCACACCGGGGAGCTGTTTTTT

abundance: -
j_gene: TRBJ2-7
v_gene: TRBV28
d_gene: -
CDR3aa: CASSYWGEQYF
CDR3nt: TGTGCCAGCAGTTATTGGGGAGAGCAGTACTTC

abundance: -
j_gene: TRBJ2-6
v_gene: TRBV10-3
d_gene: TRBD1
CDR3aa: CAISRPTGVGSGANVLTF
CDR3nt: TGTGCCATCAGTCGACCTACAGGGGTCGGTTCTGGGGCCAACGTCCTGACTTTC

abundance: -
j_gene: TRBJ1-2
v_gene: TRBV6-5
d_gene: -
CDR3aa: CASTLTGYTF
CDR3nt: TGTGCCAGCACCCTCACCGGCTACACCTTC

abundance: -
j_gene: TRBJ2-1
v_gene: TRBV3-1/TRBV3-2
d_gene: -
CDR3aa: CASSQEETGTSGEQFF
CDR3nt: TGTGCCAGCAGCCAAGAAGAGACAGGGACTTCAGGTGAGCAGTTCTTC

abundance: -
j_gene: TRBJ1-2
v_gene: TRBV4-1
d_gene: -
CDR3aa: CASSQEGGAYGYTF
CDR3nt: TGCGCCAGCAGCCAGGAAGGGGGAGCCTATGGCTACACCTTC

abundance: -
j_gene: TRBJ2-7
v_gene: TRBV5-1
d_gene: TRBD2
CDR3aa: CASSYSGFSYEQYF
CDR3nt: TGCGCCAGCAGCTATAGCGGGTTCTCCTACGAGCAGTACTTC

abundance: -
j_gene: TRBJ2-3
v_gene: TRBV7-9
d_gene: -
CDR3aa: CASSLAYRGLRTDTQYF
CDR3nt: TGTGCCAGCAGCTTAGCCTATCGGGGGTTGCGCACAGATACGCAGTATTTT

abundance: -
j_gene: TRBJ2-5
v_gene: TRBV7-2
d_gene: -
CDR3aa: CASSLARGPQETQYF
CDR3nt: TGTGCCAGCAGCCTGGCGCGGGGCCCCCAAGAGACCCAGTACTTC

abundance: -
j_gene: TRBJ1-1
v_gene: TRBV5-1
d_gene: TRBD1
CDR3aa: CASSLQGMNTEAFF
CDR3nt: TGCGCCAGCAGCTTACAGGGGATGAACACTGAAGCTTTCTTT

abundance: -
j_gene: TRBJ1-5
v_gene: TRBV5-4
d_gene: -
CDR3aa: CASSLHNQPQHF
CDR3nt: TGTGCCAGCAGCTTGCACAATCAGCCCCAGCATTTT

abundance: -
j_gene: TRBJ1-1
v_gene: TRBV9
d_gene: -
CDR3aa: CASSVPPGVTEAFF
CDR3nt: TGTGCCAGCAGCGTACCTCCAGGGGTCACTGAAGCTTTCTTT

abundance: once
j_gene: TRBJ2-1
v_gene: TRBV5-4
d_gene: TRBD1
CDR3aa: CASRPGTGGIHEQFF
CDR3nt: TGTGCCAGCAGACCCGGGACAGGGGGTATCCATGAGCAGTTCTTC

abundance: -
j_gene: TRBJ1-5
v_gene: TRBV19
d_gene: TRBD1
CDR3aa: CASSAGTVGQPQHF
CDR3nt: TGTGCCAGTAGTGCCGGGACAGTCGGTCAGCCCCAGCATTTT

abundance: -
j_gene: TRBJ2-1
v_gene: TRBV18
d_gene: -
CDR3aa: CASSPPWQSSYNEQFF
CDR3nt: TGTGCCAGCTCACCACCCTGGCAGAGCTCCTACAATGAGCAGTTCTTC

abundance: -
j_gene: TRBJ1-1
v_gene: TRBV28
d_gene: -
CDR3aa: CATKGGNAEAFF
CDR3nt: TGTGCCACCAAGGGGGGGAATGCCGAAGCTTTCTTT

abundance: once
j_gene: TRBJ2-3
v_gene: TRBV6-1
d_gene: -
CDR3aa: CASSEAGGGIGTDTQYF
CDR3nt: TGTGCCAGCAGTGAAGCAGGAGGGGGCATAGGCACAGATACGCAGTATTTT

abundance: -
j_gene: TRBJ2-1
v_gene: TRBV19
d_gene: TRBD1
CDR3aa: CASRGPRGSGDEQFF
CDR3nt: TGTGCCAGCCGAGGCCCCAGGGGGAGTGGGGATGAGCAGTTCTTC

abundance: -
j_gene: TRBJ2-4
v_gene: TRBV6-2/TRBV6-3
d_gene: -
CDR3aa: CASSYSSEAKNIQYF
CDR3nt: TGTGCCAGCAGTTACTCAAGTGAAGCCAAAAACATTCAGTACTTC

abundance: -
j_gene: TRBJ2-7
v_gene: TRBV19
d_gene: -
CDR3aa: CASSQGSSGSYEQYF
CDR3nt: TGTGCCAGTAGCCAAGGGTCAAGCGGATCCTACGAGCAGTACTTC

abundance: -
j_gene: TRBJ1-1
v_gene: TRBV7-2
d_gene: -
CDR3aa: CASSLGLSGGGKGTEAFF
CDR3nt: TGTGCCAGCAGCTTAGGTCTATCGGGGGGAGGGAAGGGAACTGAAGCTTTCTTT

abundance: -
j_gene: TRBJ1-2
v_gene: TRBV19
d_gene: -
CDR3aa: CASSIERGVYGYTF
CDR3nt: TGTGCCAGTAGTATAGAACGGGGCGTGTATGGCTACACCTTC

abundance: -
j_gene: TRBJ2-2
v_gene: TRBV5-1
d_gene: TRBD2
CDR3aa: CASSPEPSGGLIPNTGELFF
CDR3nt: TGCGCCAGCAGCCCTGAACCTAGCGGGGGGTTAATACCGAACACCGGGGAGCTGTTTTTT